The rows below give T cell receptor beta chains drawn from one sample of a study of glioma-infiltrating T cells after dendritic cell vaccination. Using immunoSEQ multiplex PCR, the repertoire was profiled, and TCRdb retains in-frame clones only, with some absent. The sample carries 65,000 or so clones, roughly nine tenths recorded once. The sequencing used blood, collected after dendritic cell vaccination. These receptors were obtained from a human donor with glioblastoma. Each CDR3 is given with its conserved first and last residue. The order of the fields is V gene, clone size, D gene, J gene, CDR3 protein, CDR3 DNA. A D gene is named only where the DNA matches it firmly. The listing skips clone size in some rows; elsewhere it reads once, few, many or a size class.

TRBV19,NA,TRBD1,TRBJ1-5,CASSRDRVVYQPQHF,TGTGCCAGTAGTAGGGACAGGGTAGTCTACCAGCCCCAGCATTTT
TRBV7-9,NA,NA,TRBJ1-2,CASSLASFNYGYTF,TGTGCCAGCAGCTTAGCCAGTTTTAACTATGGCTACACCTTC
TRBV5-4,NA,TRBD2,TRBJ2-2,CASSRTSGTNTGELFF,TGTGCCAGCAGCCGTACAAGCGGGACCAACACCGGGGAGCTGTTTTTT
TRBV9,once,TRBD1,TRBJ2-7,CASSPQGVTYEQYF,TGTGCCAGCAGCCCACAGGGGGTAACCTACGAGCAGTACTTC
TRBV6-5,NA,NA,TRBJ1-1,CASSRTGGSEAFF,TGTGCCAGCAGTCGCACTGGGGGGTCTGAAGCTTTCTTT
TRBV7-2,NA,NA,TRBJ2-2,CASSLVVSGELFF,TGTGCCAGCAGCTTAGTAGTCTCTGGGGAGCTGTTTTTT
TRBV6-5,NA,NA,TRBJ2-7,CASRGPYEQYF,TGTGCCAGCAGGGGCCCCTACGAGCAGTACTTC
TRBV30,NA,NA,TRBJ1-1,CAWREGLTEAFF,TGTGCCTGGAGGGAGGGGCTCACTGAAGCTTTCTTT
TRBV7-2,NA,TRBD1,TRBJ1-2,CASSLGDRGSGYTF,TGTGCCAGCAGCTTAGGGGACAGGGGCTCCGGCTACACCTTC
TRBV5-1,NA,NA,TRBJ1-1,CASSQTRALNTEAFF,TGCGCCAGCAGCCAAACCAGGGCCTTGAACACTGAAGCTTTCTTT